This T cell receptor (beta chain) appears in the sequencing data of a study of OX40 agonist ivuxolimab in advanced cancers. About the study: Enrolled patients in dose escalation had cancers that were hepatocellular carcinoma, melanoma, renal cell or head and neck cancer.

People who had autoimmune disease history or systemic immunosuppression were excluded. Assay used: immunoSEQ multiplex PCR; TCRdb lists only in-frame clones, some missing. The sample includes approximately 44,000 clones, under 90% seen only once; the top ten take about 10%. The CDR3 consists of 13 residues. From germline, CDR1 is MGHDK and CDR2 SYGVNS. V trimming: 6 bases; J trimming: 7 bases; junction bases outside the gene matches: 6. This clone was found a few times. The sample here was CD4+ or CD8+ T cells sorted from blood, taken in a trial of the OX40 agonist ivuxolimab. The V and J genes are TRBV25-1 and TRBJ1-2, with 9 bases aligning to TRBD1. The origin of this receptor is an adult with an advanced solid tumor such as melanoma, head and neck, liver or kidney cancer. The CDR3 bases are TGTGCCAGCAGCAAACAGGGGGCTTTTGGCTACACCTTC. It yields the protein CASSKQGAFGYTF.